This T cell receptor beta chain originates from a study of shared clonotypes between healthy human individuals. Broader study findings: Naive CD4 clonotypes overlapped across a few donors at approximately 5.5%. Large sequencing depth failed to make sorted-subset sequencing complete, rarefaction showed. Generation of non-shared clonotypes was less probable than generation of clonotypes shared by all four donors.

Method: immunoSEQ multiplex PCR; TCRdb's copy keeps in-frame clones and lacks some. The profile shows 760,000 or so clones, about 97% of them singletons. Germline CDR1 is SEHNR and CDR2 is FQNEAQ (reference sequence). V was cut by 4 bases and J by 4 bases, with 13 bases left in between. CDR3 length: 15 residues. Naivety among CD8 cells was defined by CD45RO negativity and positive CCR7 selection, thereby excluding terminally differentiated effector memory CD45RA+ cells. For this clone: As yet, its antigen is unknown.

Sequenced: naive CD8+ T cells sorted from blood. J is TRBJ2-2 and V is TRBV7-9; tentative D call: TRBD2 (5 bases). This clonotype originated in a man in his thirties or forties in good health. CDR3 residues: CASSSLEGGTGELFF. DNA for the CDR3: TGTGCCAGCAGCTCTCTTGAGGGCGGCACCGGGGAGCTGTTTTTT.